This is a list of T cell receptor beta chains from one sample in a study of cytomegalovirus exposure and HLA in healthy donors. Using immunoSEQ multiplex PCR, the repertoire was profiled, and TCRdb retains in-frame clones only, with some absent. The repertoire holds approximately 190,000 clones, with 75% to 85% as singletons. Material: PBMCs. Source of these receptors: a woman aged 25-40 years in good health and CMV-seropositive. The CDR3 runs from the conserved cysteine through the conserved F or W. The D gene is left open where the match is weak. For some rows the clone size is stated as once, few or many, or as a class when expanded; others skip it.

clone_size	v_call	j_call	d_call	cdr3_aa	cdr3_nt
.	TRBV7-2	TRBJ2-3	.	CASSLVRSTDTQYF	TGTGCCAGCAGCTTAGTCAGGTCCACAGATACGCAGTATTTT
.	TRBV5-1	TRBJ2-1	.	CASSLDSLPIYNEQFF	TGCGCCAGCAGCTTGGACTCACTGCCCATATACAATGAGCAGTTCTTC
once	TRBV7-8	TRBJ1-5	.	CASSLEVYSNQPQHF	TGTGCCAGCAGCTTGGAGGTGTATAGCAATCAGCCCCAGCATTTT
.	TRBV4-1	TRBJ2-2	.	CASSHLYGELFF	TGCGCCAGCAGCCACCTGTACGGGGAGCTGTTTTTT
few	TRBV5-4	TRBJ1-2	TRBD1	CASSLPRGVGDRFGYTF	TGTGCCAGCAGCTTGCCCAGGGGGGTCGGCGATCGATTCGGCTACACCTTC
.	TRBV27	TRBJ2-1	TRBD2	CASSSGTSGGFYNEQFF	TGTGCCAGCAGTTCTGGGACTAGCGGGGGGTTTTACAATGAGCAGTTCTTC
.	TRBV5-1	TRBJ2-5	.	CASSSGETQYF	TGCGCCAGCAGCAGCGGGGAGACCCAGTACTTC
.	TRBV29-1	TRBJ2-3	TRBD2	CSVEGLAGALSTDTQYF	TGCAGCGTTGAAGGCCTAGCGGGGGCCCTTAGCACAGATACGCAGTATTTT
few	TRBV7-2	TRBJ1-3	.	CASSPGGGLDTIYF	TGTGCCAGCAGCCCCGGCGGAGGGTTGGACACCATATATTTT
.	TRBV4-1	TRBJ2-7	.	CASSQDRGSPPYEQYF	TGCGCCAGCAGCCAAGACAGGGGCAGTCCCCCCTACGAGCAGTACTTC
.	TRBV14	TRBJ2-1	.	CASSQGLRGPIDEQFF	TGTGCCAGCAGCCAAGGACTGCGGGGGCCTATCGATGAGCAGTTCTTC
.	TRBV4-1	TRBJ1-2	TRBD1	CASSQTIGTGNGYTF	TGCGCCAGCAGCCAGACCATCGGGACAGGTAATGGCTACACCTTC
.	TRBV13	TRBJ1-4	TRBD1	CASSRGQGLREKLFF	TGTGCCAGCAGCCGAGGACAGGGCTTACGGGAAAAACTGTTTTTT
few	TRBV2	TRBJ1-5	.	CASNADSNQPQHF	TGTGCCAGCAATGCAGATAGCAATCAGCCCCAGCATTTT
.	TRBV6-1	TRBJ2-7	.	CASSEARQASCEQYF	TGTGCCAGCAGTGAGGCCAGGCAGGCTTCCTGCGAGCAGTACTTC
.	TRBV27	TRBJ2-3	.	CASSYDLVEKTQYF	TGTGCCAGCAGTTATGACCTAGTGGAGAAAACGCAGTATTTT
once	TRBV28	TRBJ2-7	.	CASSVIGSSYEQYF	TGTGCCAGCAGTGTCATAGGGAGCTCCTACGAGCAGTACTTC
.	TRBV30	TRBJ1-5	.	CAWSSGVGQPQHF	TGTGCCTGGAGTAGCGGAGTGGGGCAGCCCCAGCATTTT
.	TRBV7-9	TRBJ2-2	TRBD2	CASSPGTSESGELFF	TGTGCCAGCAGCCCCGGGACTAGCGAATCCGGGGAGCTGTTTTTT
.	TRBV27	TRBJ1-6	.	CASSLGGAGAYSPLHF	TGTGCCAGCAGTTTAGGGGGCGCGGGGGCATACTCACCCCTCCACTTT
.	TRBV5-6	TRBJ2-7	TRBD2	CASSAGLAGDYEQYF	TGTGCCAGCAGCGCCGGACTAGCGGGGGACTACGAGCAGTACTTC
.	TRBV7-9	TRBJ2-7	TRBD2	CASSLSGGPQSYEQYF	TGTGCCAGCAGCCTAAGCGGGGGCCCCCAGTCCTACGAGCAGTACTTC
.	TRBV28	TRBJ1-1	.	CASSLFGENTEAFF	TGTGCCAGCAGTTTGTTCGGAGAGAACACTGAAGCTTTCTTT
.	TRBV5-1	TRBJ1-4	TRBD1	CASSETGVKEEKLFF	TGCGCCAGCAGCGAGACAGGGGTGAAGGAGGAAAAACTGTTTTTT
.	TRBV28	TRBJ1-5	TRBD1	CASSWTGSSQPQHF	TGTGCCAGCAGCTGGACAGGGTCTAGTCAGCCCCAGCATTTT
.	TRBV11-3	TRBJ1-1	TRBD1	CASSLGQGLLTEAFF	TGTGCCAGCAGCTTAGGACAGGGGCTTCTCACTGAAGCTTTCTTT
.	TRBV2	TRBJ1-5	.	CASSSGYDQPQHF	TGTGCCAGCAGTTCAGGGTATGACCAGCCCCAGCATTTT
.	TRBV6-6	TRBJ2-3	.	CASSPYGLTDTQYF	TGTGCCAGCAGTCCCTACGGGTTAACAGATACGCAGTATTTT
.	TRBV11-2	TRBJ2-1	TRBD2	CASSHGRGTSRAREQFF	TGTGCCAGCAGCCACGGTCGTGGGACTAGCAGGGCCCGTGAGCAGTTCTTC
.	TRBV5-4	TRBJ2-3	TRBD2	CASSSGLAGGPADTQYF	TGTGCCAGCAGCTCCGGACTAGCGGGGGGGCCAGCAGATACGCAGTATTTT
.	TRBV27	TRBJ1-2	.	CASRGGARYGYTF	TGTGCCAGCAGGGGGGGGGCCCGCTATGGCTACACCTTC
.	TRBV6-1	TRBJ2-1	.	CASSLGYEQFF	TGTGCCAGCAGCCTCGGTTATGAGCAGTTCTTC
.	TRBV7-9	TRBJ2-2	.	CASSLNRDTGELFF	TGTGCCAGCAGCTTAAATCGGGACACCGGGGAGCTGTTTTTT
.	TRBV27	TRBJ2-2	TRBD1	CASSFLTGGTGELFF	TGTGCCAGCAGTTTCCTGACAGGGGGCACCGGGGAGCTGTTTTTT
.	TRBV5-1	TRBJ2-7	.	CASSLEADRSYEQYF	TGCGCCAGCAGCTTGGAGGCCGACAGGTCCTACGAGCAGTACTTC
.	TRBV27	TRBJ1-4	TRBD1	CASSSHRGSNEKLFF	TGTGCCAGCAGTTCCCACAGGGGATCTAATGAAAAACTGTTTTTT
few	TRBV14	TRBJ2-1	TRBD1	CASSQDRRARGLTYNEQFF	TGTGCCAGCAGCCAAGATCGCCGGGCCAGGGGGTTAACTTACAATGAGCAGTTCTTC
once	TRBV7-9	TRBJ1-5	.	CASSWEDQPQHF	TGTGCCAGCAGCTGGGAGGATCAGCCCCAGCATTTT
few	TRBV7-8	TRBJ2-3	.	CASSLARRADTQYF	TGTGCCAGCAGCTTAGCGCGGAGGGCAGATACGCAGTATTTT
.	TRBV5-1	TRBJ2-2	TRBD2	CASSSLAGGTGELFF	TGCGCCAGCAGCTCTCTAGCGGGGGGGACCGGGGAGCTGTTTTTT
few	TRBV18	TRBJ1-1	.	CASSPQGSEAFF	TGTGCCAGCTCACCACAGGGGTCTGAAGCTTTCTTT
.	TRBV6-6	TRBJ2-3	TRBD1	CASSYGQGNTQYF	TGTGCCAGCAGTTACGGACAGGGGAATACGCAGTATTTT
.	TRBV21-1	TRBJ1-6	.	CASSHRIGGHEISPLHF	TGTGCCAGCAGCCATAGGATAGGGGGACATGAGATATCACCCCTCCACTTT
.	TRBV19	TRBJ1-6	.	CASTMGQGNSPLHF	TGTGCCAGTACCATGGGTCAGGGGAATTCACCCCTCCACTTT
.	TRBV28	TRBJ2-1	TRBD2	CASTALAGGGDEQFF	TGTGCCAGCACCGCCCTAGCGGGAGGAGGTGATGAGCAGTTCTTC
.	TRBV11-2	TRBJ2-7	.	CASSFPFRSSYEQYF	TGTGCCAGCAGCTTCCCCTTTAGGAGCTCCTACGAGCAGTACTTC
.	TRBV27	TRBJ2-5	TRBD1	CASSSRTGETQYF	TGTGCCAGCAGTTCGCGGACAGGAGAGACCCAGTACTTC
once	TRBV5-4	TRBJ2-1	.	CATLPGLGYNEQFF	TGTGCCACTCTACCGGGACTGGGGTACAATGAGCAGTTCTTC